The TCR beta chain described here comes from a study of OX40 agonist ivuxolimab in advanced cancers. Whole-study findings and limits: Among some nonresponders, normalized T-cell clonal expansion was also low.

The method was immunoSEQ multiplex PCR; TCRdb's version includes in-frame clones alone and lacks a portion of them. The sample includes more than 50,000 clones, 70% to 80% of them seen just once. J was trimmed by 3 bases and V by 5 bases; bases with no gene match: 7. The CDR3 extends over 14 amino acids. Germline V gives CDR1 SEHNR, CDR2 FQNEAQ (reference sequence). As concerns this clone: Its antigen is not known.

This specimen was CD4+ or CD8+ T cells sorted from blood, taken in a trial of the OX40 agonist ivuxolimab. The origin of this receptor is an adult with an advanced solid tumor such as melanoma, head and neck, liver or kidney cancer. This sequence joins TRBV7-9 and TRBJ2-7; 7 positions agree with TRBD1. The CDR3 bases are TGTGCCAGCAGCCCCAAAGACAGGGACTACGAGCAGTACTTC. Its translation: CASSPKDRDYEQYF.